Listed here are 23 T cell receptor beta chains from one sample, sequenced in a study of blood T cell repertoires in COVID-19. Generated by immunoSEQ multiplex PCR, the TCRdb table keeps only in-frame clones and is missing some. The sample carries about 51,000 clones, approximately 90% recorded once. Sequencing was carried out using peripheral blood. Every receptor here comes from a man aged 50 or older with acute or convalescent COVID-19.

The rearrangement links TRBV9 to TRBJ1-6; the match to TRBD1 covers 7 bases. The V and J ends lost 3 bases and 9 bases, in that order; junction bases with no gene match: 6. Per germline, CDR1 SGDLS and CDR2 YYNGEE. The CDR3 is 14 amino acids. CDR3 loop: CASSADRNTSPLHF. In DNA, the CDR3 is TGTGCCAGCAGCGCGGACAGGAACACTTCACCCCTCCACTTT.

This rearrangement joins TRBV29-1 to TRBJ2-3; 7 bases agree with TRBD1. Per the germline V gene, CDR1 is SQVTM and CDR2 is ANQGSEA. V lost 6 bases, J lost 1 base, and 4 bases stayed unmatched. There are 13 residues in the CDR3. The CDR3 loop is CSVGQKGTDTQYF. CDR3 nucleotide sequence: TGCAGCGTGGGACAGAAGGGCACAGATACGCAGTATTTT.

This clone was detected a few times. The V gene is TRBV5-1, the J gene TRBJ1-2; 7 positions agree with TRBD1. The CDR3 has 14 amino acids. Germline CDR1 is SGHRS and CDR2 is YFSETQ. The junction had 7 bases not matched to a gene; V was cut back by 3 bases and J by 5 bases. This chain's CDR3 is CASSWGQSPYGYTF. CDR3 DNA sequence: TGCGCCAGCAGCTGGGGACAGTCGCCTTATGGCTACACCTTC.

The chain couples TRBV28 to TRBJ1-2, with 10 bases aligning to TRBD1. CDR1 and CDR2 from the germline V gene are MDHEN and SYDVKM. The J segment lost 6 bases and the V segment lost 1 base, leaving 2 bases of the junction unmatched. The CDR3 has 14 residues. The CDR3 region is CASSLSGTGDGYTF. The CDR3 bases are TGTGCCAGCAGTTTATCCGGGACAGGGGATGGCTACACCTTC.

In its sample, this clone was seen once. The gene calls are TRBV28 and TRBJ1-1; tentative D call: TRBD1 (5 bases). Looked up from germline, CDR1 is MDHEN and CDR2 is SYDVKM. Trimming cost V 6 bases and J 5 bases, with 10 bases left between them. The CDR3 length is 12 residues. CDR3 sequence: CASSIRVTEAFF. The CDR3 coding sequence is TGTGCCAGCAGCATCAGGGTAACTGAAGCTTTCTTT. Using reference TRBV28 and TRBJ1-1 for the parts outside the CDR3, the full variable domain is DVKVTQSSRYLVKRTGEKVFLECVQDMDHENMFWYRQDPGLGLRLIYFSYDVKMKEKGDIPEGYSVSREKKERFSLILESASTNQTSMYLCASSIRVTEAFFGQGTRLTVV.

The rearrangement uses TRBV15 and TRBJ1-6, with 7 positions matching TRBD1. CDR1 is LNHNV, CDR2 YYDKDF, per germline (reference sequence). The trim removed 9 bases at V and 10 bases at J, leaving 12 bases unmatched. This CDR3 is 14 amino acids long. CDR3: CATRETGLGSPLHF. The CDR3 DNA reads as TGTGCCACTCGGGAGACAGGGTTGGGATCACCCCTCCACTTT.

This clone showed up just once. The V call is TRBV18, the J call TRBJ1-2, with a weak D call TRBD1 (5 bases). CDR1 is KGHSH, CDR2 LQKENI, per germline. Trimming cost V 3 bases and J 13 bases, with 18 bases left between them. This CDR3 has 13 amino acids. CDR3 sequence: CASSPDRKESGTF. DNA of the CDR3: TGTGCCAGCTCACCCGACAGAAAGGAGTCGGGCACCTTC.

The genes are TRBV2 and TRBJ2-3; 9 positions match TRBD2. CDR1 and CDR2 from the germline V gene are SNHLY and FYNNEI. CDR3 length: 15 residues. The V gene end was trimmed by 5 bases and the J gene end by 4 bases; junction bases not matched to a gene: 7. For the CDR3, the DNA is TGTGCCAGCAGTAAACGGCGGGGGGGCGCAGATACGCAGTATTTT. Translation: CASSKRRGGADTQYF.

The J gene is TRBJ1-1, the V gene TRBV9, with 9 bases lining up with TRBD1. Germline V gene lookup returns CDR1 SGDLS and CDR2 YYNGEE. Trimming cost V 0 bases and J 0 bases; bases outside gene matches: 3. The CDR3 has 16 amino acids. CDR3 region: CASSVGQGVMNTEAFF. CDR3 in DNA: TGTGCCAGCAGCGTAGGACAGGGGGTAATGAACACTGAAGCTTTCTTT.

In its sample, this clone was seen once. V gene TRBV30 combines with J gene TRBJ2-3; 8 positions agree with TRBD1. Germline V gene sequence: CDR1 GTSNPN, CDR2 SVGIG (reference sequence). Losses at the gene ends were 6 bases for V and 3 bases for J; bases not matched to a gene: 11. CDR3 length equals 15 residues. CDR3 coding DNA: TGTGCCTGCTCCGACGGACAGGGTGGGACAGATACGCAGTATTTT. This codes for CACSDGQGGTDTQYF.

The chain carries TRBV3-1 (or the pseudogene TRBV3-2) and TRBJ2-3; D call uncertain. CDR3 size: 15 residues. V dropped 0 bases and J dropped 2 bases, with 9 bases sitting between them. From germline, CDR1 is LGHDT and CDR2 YNNKEL (reference sequence). The CDR3 spells CASSQDFGPTDTQYF. Written as DNA, the CDR3 is TGTGCCAGCAGCCAAGATTTTGGCCCCACAGATACGCAGTATTTT.

CDR3 DNA: TGTGCCACCAGTGGAGGGAATTATGGCTACACCTTC. Translating it yields CATSGGNYGYTF. The V and J genes are TRBV24-1 and TRBJ1-2; D is unclear. Per the germline V gene, CDR1 is KGHDR and CDR2 is SFDVKD. V was shortened by 5 bases and J by 5 bases, with 8 bases between the two germline ends. This CDR3 spans 12 amino acids.

The chain joins TRBV18 to TRBJ2-3; 14 nucleotides align to TRBD2. CDR3 length equals 15 residues. CDR1 and CDR2 (germline): KGHSH, LQKENI. With V trimmed by 2 bases and J by 12 bases, 7 bases remained unmatched. The CDR3 coding sequence is TGTGCCAGCTCACCAGGACTAGCGGGGGGCCCACGTCAGTATTTT. It encodes CASSPGLAGGPRQYF.

This clone was observed a single time. The chain links TRBV12-5 to TRBJ2-7; D is possibly TRBD1 (6 bases). CDR3 length: 17 residues. V was trimmed by 1 base and J by 3 bases, leaving 19 bases between them. The germline V gene encodes CDR1 LGHNT and CDR2 FRNRAP. CDR3 sequence reads: CASGLAYSGTRGYEQYF. The CDR3 DNA sequence: TGTGCTAGTGGTTTGGCCTATTCCGGGACACGGGGCTACGAGCAGTACTTC.

The chain uses TRBV5-1 and TRBJ1-1; TRBD1 matches at 7 bases. There are 15 residues in the CDR3. Germline CDR1 SGHRS, CDR2 YFSETQ. Germline trimming cut 4 bases from V and 3 bases from J; bases unmatched to any gene: 9. The CDR3 spells CASSPRDRLDTEAFF. Written as DNA, the CDR3 is TGCGCCAGCAGCCCGAGGGACAGACTGGACACTGAAGCTTTCTTT.

The CDR3 DNA follows: TGTGCCAGCAAATCCCCGGGACAGGCTTTCTTCTACGAGCAGTACTTC. It codes for CASKSPGQAFFYEQYF. The chain has TRBV21-1 and TRBJ2-7; TRBD1 is taken as the D call from the table, unchecked against the DNA. TRBV21-1 is tagged as a pseudogene. This CDR3 comprises 16 residues.

The chain links TRBV18 to TRBJ1-1; D remains unclear. V was trimmed by 5 bases and J by 6 bases, leaving 13 bases between them. CDR1 and CDR2 from the germline V gene are KGHSH and LQKENI. The CDR3 length is 13 residues. The CDR3 DNA sequence: TGTGCCAGCTCAATAAGTGTGAGGGCTGAAGCTTTCTTT. Protein: CASSISVRAEAFF.

The chain is built from TRBV19 and TRBJ1-5; 9 positions agree with TRBD1. Germline CDR1 and CDR2: LNHDA and SQIVND (reference sequence). Trimming cost V 4 bases and J 8 bases; bases outside gene matches: 9. The CDR3 runs 15 residues. The chain's CDR3 is CASSTETGGQKPQHF. Written as DNA, the CDR3 is TGTGCCAGTAGTACGGAAACAGGGGGCCAGAAGCCCCAGCATTTT.

V is TRBV7-4 and J is TRBJ1-1, with 8 bases that match TRBD1. V lost 8 bases and J lost 3; bases outside the gene matches: 11. The CDR3 loop spans 15 amino acids. CDR1 is SGHVT, CDR2 SQSDAQ, per germline. CDR3 residues: CASGDRSDVYTEAFF. For the CDR3, the DNA is TGTGCCAGCGGGGACAGGTCTGATGTTTACACTGAAGCTTTCTTT.

This rearrangement joins TRBV2 to TRBJ1-2; 10 bases agree with TRBD1. The CDR3 spans 18 residues. The trim removed 3 bases at V and 4 bases at J, leaving 14 bases unmatched. The germline gives CDR1 SNHLY, CDR2 FYNNEI. CDR3 sequence: CASSDFQGLGQGVYGYTF. The CDR3 DNA reads as TGTGCCAGCAGTGATTTTCAGGGTCTCGGACAGGGGGTCTATGGCTACACCTTC.

This clone is termed medium-sized. This chain joins TRBV5-1 and TRBJ1-1, with D unclear. Trimming took off 0 bases at V and 0 bases at J, with 18 bases between the two ends. The CDR3 loop spans 18 amino acids. The germline CDR1 and CDR2 sequences are SGHRS and YFSETQ. CDR3 protein: CASSLESAGSLLNTEAFF. The CDR3 region has the DNA TGCGCCAGCAGCTTGGAATCCGCAGGAAGCCTATTGAACACTGAAGCTTTCTTT.

The chain combines TRBV19 with TRBJ1-5; 9 bases map to TRBD1. The length of the CDR3 is 16 residues. The V gene's germline CDR1 is LNHDA and CDR2 SQIVND (reference sequence). V shed 5 bases, J shed 1 base, and the junction held 6 bases outside the gene matches. CDR3 loop: CASSPGQGMSNQPQHF. In nucleotides, the CDR3 is TGTGCCAGTAGTCCGGGACAGGGAATGAGCAATCAGCCCCAGCATTTT.

The J gene is TRBJ2-7, the V gene TRBV15; D gene uncertain. In germline, CDR1 is LNHNV, CDR2 YYDKDF (reference sequence). V lost 0 bases and J lost 6, with 6 bases in between. CDR3 length: 12 residues. The CDR3 DNA reads TGTGCCACCAGCAGAGATAGCAGCGAGCAGTACTTC. Amino acids: CATSRDSSEQYF. Filled out from reference TRBV15 and TRBJ2-7, the complete variable domain reads DAMVIQNPRYQVTQFGKPVTLSCSQTLNHNVMYWYQQKSSQAPKLLFHYYDKDFNNEADTPDNFQSRRPNTSFCFLDIRSPGLGDTAMYLCATSRDSSEQYFGPGTRLTVT.